A selection of T cell receptor beta chains follows, all from one sample in a study of blood T cell repertoires in COVID-19. The repertoire was sequenced with immunoSEQ multiplex PCR; TCRdb's copy has only in-frame clones and lacks some. The table includes around 82,000 clones, 89% detected once. Source material: peripheral blood. The receptors shown here come from a man in his 70s with active or convalescent COVID-19. The CDR3 runs from the conserved cysteine through the conserved F or W. Fields, in order: J gene, clone size, V gene, D gene, CDR3 protein, CDR3 DNA. A D gene is named only where the DNA matches it firmly. For some rows the clone size is stated as once, few or many, or as a class when expanded; others skip it.

J: TRBJ1-6
size: .
V: TRBV4-3
D: .
CDR3: CASSQGVTTPLHF
DNA: TGCGCCAGCAGCCAAGGGGTGACAACTCCCCTCCACTTT

J: TRBJ1-2
size: .
V: TRBV4-2
D: .
CDR3: CASSQAFYGYTF
DNA: TGTGCCAGCAGCCAAGCATTCTATGGCTACACCTTC

J: TRBJ1-1
size: .
V: TRBV30
D: TRBD1
CDR3: CAWSAAGGTEAFF
DNA: TGTGCCTGGAGTGCCGCAGGGGGCACTGAAGCTTTCTTT

J: TRBJ1-2
size: .
V: TRBV3-1/TRBV3-2
D: TRBD1
CDR3: CASSQLDRDGYTF
DNA: TGTGCCAGCAGCCAGTTGGACAGGGACGGCTACACCTTC

J: TRBJ1-3
size: .
V: TRBV4-2
D: .
CDR3: CASSQAGRDTIYF
DNA: TGTGCCAGCAGCCAGGCTGGGAGAGACACCATATATTTT

J: TRBJ2-7
size: few
V: TRBV28
D: .
CDR3: CASSSTGRGQYF
DNA: TGTGCCAGCAGTTCAACAGGGAGGGGACAGTACTTC

J: TRBJ1-2
size: .
V: TRBV19
D: TRBD1
CDR3: CASSTPRGLEYGYTF
DNA: TGTGCCAGTAGTACCCCTAGGGGGCTGGAATATGGCTACACCTTC

J: TRBJ2-5
size: .
V: TRBV9
D: TRBD1
CDR3: CASSVGPLGQAQETQYF
DNA: TGTGCCAGCAGCGTAGGACCCCTAGGACAGGCCCAAGAGACCCAGTACTTC

J: TRBJ1-4
size: .
V: TRBV7-9
D: .
CDR3: CASSPQQGPNEKLFF
DNA: TGTGCCAGCAGCCCCCAACAGGGACCTAATGAAAAACTGTTTTTT

J: TRBJ2-2
size: few
V: TRBV24-1
D: .
CDR3: CATSWAAGTGELFF
DNA: TGTGCCACCAGCTGGGCAGCTGGGACCGGGGAGCTGTTTTTT

J: TRBJ2-7
size: .
V: TRBV7-8
D: .
CDR3: CASSSGTYSYEQYF
DNA: TGTGCCAGCAGCTCCGGGACATACTCCTACGAGCAGTACTTC

J: TRBJ2-3
size: .
V: TRBV6-5
D: TRBD1
CDR3: CASSYHRGSTDTQYF
DNA: TGTGCCAGCAGTTACCACAGGGGAAGCACAGATACGCAGTATTTT

J: TRBJ1-2
size: .
V: TRBV20-1
D: .
CDR3: CSAWDTLSYTF
DNA: TGCAGTGCATGGGACACGTTGAGCTACACCTTC

J: TRBJ1-4
size: .
V: TRBV27
D: .
CDR3: CASSITGNREKLFF
DNA: TGTGCCAGCAGTATAACAGGGAACAGGGAAAAACTGTTTTTT

J: TRBJ1-1
size: few
V: TRBV5-1
D: TRBD1
CDR3: CASSWGQLNTEAFF
DNA: TGCGCCAGCAGCTGGGGACAGCTGAACACTGAAGCTTTCTTT